This T cell receptor (beta chain) comes out of a study of CD8 T cells in Susac syndrome. Study in general: When blood was drawn, patients with Susac syndrome were on intravenous immunoglobulin alone, on corticosteroids, or therapy-naive.

Random hexamers were used to reverse transcribe roughly 0.45 to 1 ug of RNA. It was immunoSEQ multiplex PCR that amplified TCR beta CDR3 across 54 Vbeta and 13 Jbeta. A single record per CDR3 protein comes from TCRdb applying MiXCR to the immunoSEQ multiplex PCR reads. The sample lists nearly 25,000 distinct CDR3 sequences; roughly 93% were seen once. The authors sequenced TCR beta from blood CD8+ and CD4+ T cells. Purification of the CD8+ and CD4+ T cells relied on negative isolation, and TEMRA cells underwent FACS enrichment. The TCR was taken from a human donor with Susac syndrome. The sequenced material came from CD8+ T cells from PBMCs.

Here the CDR3 reads CSALERGNEQYF. Written as DNA, the CDR3 is TGCAGTGCTTTGGAGCGGGGCAACGAGCAGTACTTC. This chain joins TRBV20-1 and TRBJ2-7; TRBD2 matches 7 bases. Trimming took 5 bases from V and 5 from J; bases not matched to a gene: 6. This CDR3 region has 12 residues. Germline CDR1 DFQATT, CDR2 SNEGSKA (reference sequence).